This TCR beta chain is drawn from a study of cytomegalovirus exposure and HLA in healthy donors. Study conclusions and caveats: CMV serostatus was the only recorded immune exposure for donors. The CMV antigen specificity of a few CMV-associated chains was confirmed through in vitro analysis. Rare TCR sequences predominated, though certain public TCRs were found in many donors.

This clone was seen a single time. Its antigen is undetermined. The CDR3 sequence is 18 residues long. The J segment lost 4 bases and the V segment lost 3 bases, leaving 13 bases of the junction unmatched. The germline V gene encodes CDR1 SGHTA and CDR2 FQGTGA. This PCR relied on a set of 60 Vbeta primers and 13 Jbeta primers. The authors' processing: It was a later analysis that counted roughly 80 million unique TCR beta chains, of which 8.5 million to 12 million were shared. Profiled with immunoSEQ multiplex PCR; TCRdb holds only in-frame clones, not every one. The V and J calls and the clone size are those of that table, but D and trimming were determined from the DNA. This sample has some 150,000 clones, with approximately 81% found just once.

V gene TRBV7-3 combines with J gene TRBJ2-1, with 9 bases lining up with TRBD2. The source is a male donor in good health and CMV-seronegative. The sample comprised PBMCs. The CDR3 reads CASSFGVSGGQRYNEQFF. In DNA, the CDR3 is TGTGCCAGCAGCTTTGGGGTTAGCGGGGGACAGAGGTACAATGAGCAGTTCTTC. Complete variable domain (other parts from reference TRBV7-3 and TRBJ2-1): GAGVSQTPSNKVTEKGKYVELRCDPISGHTALYWYRQSLGQGPEFLIYFQGTGAADDSGLPNDRFFAVRPEGSVSTLKIQRTERGDSAVYLCASSFGVSGGQRYNEQFFGPGTRLTVL.